A single sample is the source of the 25 T cell receptor beta chains below, sequenced in a study of tumor-infiltrating lymphocytes in localized non-small cell lung cancer. Here immunoSEQ multiplex PCR was the method, and the copy in TCRdb shows in-frame clones only, minus some. The table includes some 8,000 clones, 77% detected once. Specimen: lung tumor tissue. The receptor source for this set is a human donor with non-small cell lung cancer.

This clone has more than one count but fewer than ten. This sequence joins TRBV4-2 and TRBJ2-2; 7 bases fit TRBD2. Germline V gene sequence: CDR1 LGHNA, CDR2 YNFKEQ. J gave up 6 bases and V 1 base, and 14 bases lay outside the gene matches. This CDR3 comprises 18 residues. CDR3 loop: CASSQAYRRTSNSGELFF. The CDR3 DNA follows: TGTGCCAGCAGCCAAGCTTATAGGAGGACTAGTAATTCCGGGGAGCTGTTTTTT.

Written as DNA, the CDR3 is TGTGCCAGCAGCCGGCTAGAGGAAGGGACCCAGTACTTC. Residues: CASSRLEEGTQYF. This rearrangement joins TRBV5-8 to TRBJ2-5; D gene ambiguous. The CDR3 loop spans 13 amino acids. CDR1 and CDR2 from the germline V gene are SGHTS and YDEGEE. V lost 4 bases to trimming and J lost 7 bases, with 14 bases between them.

A few counts support this clone. The CDR3 sequence: CASSPRGGQPQHF. CDR3 sequence (DNA): TGTGCCAGCAGTCCTAGGGGAGGACAGCCCCAGCATTTT. V usage is TRBV28 and J usage is TRBJ1-5, with TRBD1 as a possible D gene (5 bases). The V end was cut by 5 bases, the J end by 7 bases, with 12 bases between. Germline CDR1 is MDHEN and CDR2 is SYDVKM. This CDR3 is 13 amino acids long.

In its sample, this clone is medium-sized. The J gene is TRBJ1-1, the V gene TRBV25-1, with D uncertain. CDR1 and CDR2 from the germline V gene are MGHDK and SYGVNS. Trimming cost V 1 base and J 5 bases, with 2 bases left between them. The CDR3 contains 11 residues. The CDR3 loop reads CASSEFTEAFF. CDR3 nucleotides: TGTGCCAGCAGTGAATTTACTGAAGCTTTCTTT.

This chain links TRBV7-9 with TRBJ2-3; 8 bases match TRBD1. J lost 4 bases, V lost 4 bases, and 13 bases had no gene match. Germline V CDR1 and CDR2: SEHNR, FQNEAQ (reference sequence). The CDR3 spans 17 residues. The CDR3 loop is CASSSPRGRIGADTQYF. DNA of the CDR3: TGTGCCAGCAGCTCGCCCAGGGGGCGAATAGGGGCAGATACGCAGTATTTT.

This clone was found once. This chain joins TRBV6-5 and TRBJ2-7; the D is unclear. Between the trimmed V and J ends, which lost 8 bases and 1 base, there was a span of 9 bases. The CDR3 length is 12 residues. Germline CDR1 reads MNHEY; CDR2 reads SVGAGI. This chain's CDR3 is CASRTQSYEQYF. As DNA, the CDR3 is TGTGCCAGCCGCACCCAATCCTACGAGCAGTACTTC.

This clone is judged medium-sized. The gene calls are TRBV27 and TRBJ2-5; a possible D gene is TRBD2 (6 bases). Trimming shortened V by 5 bases and J by 5 bases, and 18 bases separated the two germline ends. Germline V CDR1 and CDR2: MNHEY, SMNVEV (reference sequence). The CDR3 is made up of 15 amino acids. Here the CDR3 DNA reads TGTGCCAGCAGTACCCCCCTGGAGGGTGAGGAGACCCAGTACTTC. Its protein product is CASSTPLEGEETQYF.

The J gene is TRBJ1-2, the V gene TRBV29-1, with no clear D. CDR1 SQVTM and CDR2 ANQGSEA come from the germline V gene. The CDR3 is 14 amino acids. V was pared by 0 bases and J by 2 bases, with 10 bases between. The CDR3 loop is CSVEETRKNYGYTF. DNA for the CDR3: TGCAGCGTTGAAGAAACTAGGAAGAACTATGGCTACACCTTC.

The chain links TRBV25-1 to TRBJ2-1, with a tentative D call TRBD2 (6 bases). Germline CDR1 and CDR2: MGHDK and SYGVNS. The CDR3 loop spans 14 amino acids. Deletions cut 5 bases from V and 5 bases from J, with 13 bases between. DNA for the CDR3: TGTGCCAGCAGTTTTGCGGGACTCAACAATGAGCAGTTCTTC. It translates to CASSFAGLNNEQFF.

V usage is TRBV5-5 and J usage is TRBJ2-5; 8 bases are a match to TRBD2. The CDR3 runs 15 residues. CDR1 and CDR2 from the germline V gene are SGHKS and YYEKEE (reference sequence). With 8 bases clipped from V and 8 bases from J, the junction kept 17 bases outside the gene matches. CDR3 DNA: TGTGCCAGTACCCTTGCTGGGTACGGGGGGGATACCCAGTACTTC. The encoded protein is CASTLAGYGGDTQYF.

This chain links TRBV2 with TRBJ1-1, with D unresolved. The CDR3 runs to 12 residues. V was pared by 6 bases and J by 7 bases, with 12 bases between. CDR1 and CDR2 (germline): SNHLY, FYNNEI. Here the CDR3 reads CASRVTNREAFF. In nucleotides, the CDR3 is TGTGCCAGCAGGGTCACAAACCGTGAAGCTTTCTTT.

Concerning this clone: An end of the junction differs from the germline gene, which may be a read error. V and J are TRBV7-7 and TRBJ2-1, with 13 bases fitting TRBD2. The CDR3 extends over 15 amino acids. Germline loops: CDR1 SSHAT, CDR2 FNYEAQ (reference sequence). This CDR3 reads CASSSGLAGASEQFF. CDR3 in DNA: TGTGCTAGCAGCAGCGGACTAGCGGGAGCCAGTGAGCAGTTCTTC. The variable domain in full, with the rest retrieved from reference TRBV7-7 and TRBJ2-1, is GAGVSQSPRYKVTKRGQDVTLRCDPISSHATLYWYQQALGQGPEFLTYFNYEAQPDKSGLPSDRFSAERPEGSISTLTIQRTEQRDSAMYRCASSSGLAGASEQFFGPGTRLTVL.

The chain combines TRBV7-3 with TRBJ1-1; D is perhaps TRBD1 (5 bases). V dropped 2 bases and J dropped 5 bases, with 12 bases sitting between them. The CDR3 runs 14 residues. In germline, CDR1 is SGHTA, CDR2 FQGTGA. CDR3: CASSLGDWGTEAFF. As DNA, the CDR3 is TGTGCCAGCAGCTTAGGGGACTGGGGGACTGAAGCTTTCTTT.

The rearrangement joins TRBV28 to TRBJ2-7, with D perhaps assigned TRBD1 or TRBD2 (6 bases each). CDR3 length: 16 amino acids. CDR1 MDHEN and CDR2 SYDVKM come from the germline V gene. The V end was cut by 3 bases, the J end by 1 base, with 16 bases between. The CDR3 nucleotides are TGTGCCAGCAGTTTTGGAGGGGGGTCAGGGTCCTACGAGCAGTACTTC. Encoded protein: CASSFGGGSGSYEQYF. The variable domain in full, completed from reference TRBV28 and TRBJ2-7, reads DVKVTQSSRYLVKRTGEKVFLECVQDMDHENMFWYRQDPGLGLRLIYFSYDVKMKEKGDIPEGYSVSREKKERFSLILESASTNQTSMYLCASSFGGGSGSYEQYFGPGTRLTVT.

The gene calls are TRBV6-5 and TRBJ2-1, with D unresolved. V was trimmed by 0 bases and J by 0 bases, leaving 3 bases between them. Germline assignment: CDR1 MNHEY and CDR2 SVGAGI. This CDR3 comprises 14 residues. This CDR3 is CASSYSSSYNEQFF. The CDR3 coding sequence is TGTGCCAGCAGTTACTCGAGCTCCTACAATGAGCAGTTCTTC.

This clone was counted only a few times. CDR3 bases: TGTGCCAGCTACACCGGGGAGCTGTTTTTT. Its protein product is CASYTGELFF. This chain connects TRBV2 to TRBJ2-2; unclear D gene. CDR1 is SNHLY, CDR2 FYNNEI, per germline. CDR3 length: 10 amino acids. The V and J ends lost 8 bases and 3 bases respectively, with 1 base between them.

The rearrangement links TRBV28 to TRBJ1-3; no clear D gene. The germline gives CDR1 MDHEN, CDR2 SYDVKM. The CDR3 contains 15 residues. The germline V and J ends were trimmed by 2 bases and 0 bases, with 8 bases remaining between them. In nucleotides, the CDR3 is TGTGCCAGCAGTTTAGTCGGGGTCTCTGGAAACACCATATATTTT. It codes for CASSLVGVSGNTIYF.

The gene calls are TRBV5-1 and TRBJ2-1; 9 bases line up with TRBD2. The CDR3 is 16 residues long. Trimming took 6 bases from V and 7 from J; bases not matched to a gene: 14. The germline V gene has CDR1 SGHRS and CDR2 YFSETQ. CDR3 nucleotides: TGCGCCAGCACCCGGGGCGGGACTAGCTTTACAAATGAGCAGTTCTTC. Its translation: CASTRGGTSFTNEQFF.

In its sample, this clone was seen a few times. This chain connects TRBV6-1 to TRBJ1-2; D remains ambiguous. From germline, CDR1 is MNHNS and CDR2 SASEGT. This CDR3 is 13 amino acids long. Trimming stripped 7 bases from V and 7 bases from J, with 16 bases between. The CDR3 protein is CASTGWSAGGYTF. In DNA, the CDR3 is TGTGCCAGCACCGGGTGGTCCGCCGGTGGCTACACCTTC.

This chain connects TRBV10-3 to TRBJ2-4; D call uncertain. The CDR3 loop spans 16 amino acids. V was clipped by 2 bases and J by 0 bases, with 11 bases between them. The germline CDR1 and CDR2 sequences are ENHRY and SYGVKD. The CDR3 loop is CAISEESVLAKNIQYF. In DNA form, the CDR3 reads TGTGCCATCAGTGAGGAATCAGTTCTAGCCAAAAACATTCAGTACTTC.

CDR3 amino acids: CASVGGLGEQYF. CDR3 coding DNA: TGTGCCAGCGTAGGGGGCCTCGGCGAGCAGTACTTC. The chain uses TRBV28 and TRBJ2-7, with 7 bases that match TRBD1. J gave up 6 bases and V 8 bases, and 7 bases lay outside the gene matches. This CDR3 region has 12 residues. Looked up from germline, CDR1 is MDHEN and CDR2 is SYDVKM.

The chain employs TRBV4-3 and TRBJ2-1; D may be TRBD2 (6 bases). CDR1 is LGHNA, CDR2 YSLEER, per germline. Trimming shortened V by 0 bases and J by 9 bases, and 18 bases separated the two germline ends. The CDR3 totals 16 residues. Here the CDR3 DNA reads TGCGCCAGCAGCCAAGATCTTACGGGAGAGGCTGGTGAGCAGTTCTTC. Translation gives CASSQDLTGEAGEQFF.

The V and J genes are TRBV9 and TRBJ2-1; no clear D gene. V lost 2 bases and J 9 bases, leaving 15 bases between the germline ends. Per the germline V gene, CDR1 is SGDLS and CDR2 is YYNGEE. The CDR3 has 14 residues. The DNA of the CDR3 is TGTGCCAGCAGCGTCGCCTCTAGTCCGGGTGAGCAGTTCTTC. Its translation is CASSVASSPGEQFF.

This clone was detected only once. The chain carries TRBV29-1 and TRBJ2-7; a possible D gene is TRBD1 (6 bases). CDR3 size: 14 residues. Deletions cut 6 bases from V and 3 bases from J, with 18 bases between. Germline V CDR1 and CDR2: SQVTM, ANQGSEA. CDR3 residues: CSVAWDILIYEQYF. The DNA for the CDR3 is TGCAGCGTCGCTTGGGACATTTTGATCTACGAGCAGTACTTC.

The genes are TRBV28 and TRBJ1-1; 9 nucleotides line up with TRBD1. Germline CDR1 and CDR2: MDHEN and SYDVKM. The CDR3 spans 15 residues. The trim removed 2 bases at V and 2 bases at J, leaving 3 bases unmatched. The CDR3: CASSLPGQGNTEAFF. CDR3 coding DNA: TGTGCCAGCAGTTTACCGGGACAGGGTAACACTGAAGCTTTCTTT.